A single sample is the source of the 17 T cell receptor beta chains below, sequenced in a study of T cells in Graves' hyperthyroidism and ophthalmopathy. What was amplified from RNA transcripts were TCR beta CDR3 regions. The HTBI set primed first-round TCR CDR3 RT-PCR. TCRdb passed the multiplex PCR reads through MiXCR, listing each CDR3 protein once. The table lists 470,000 or so distinct CDR3 sequences, around 20% of them singletons. The sequencing sample was made of blood. The receptor set was obtained from a man between 18 and 35 years old with Graves' hyperthyroidism.

This clonotype has at least ten counts. CDR3 protein: CSARDPGGPKNIQYF. DNA for the CDR3: TGCAGTGCTAGAGATCCGGGGGGGCCCAAAAACATTCAGTACTTC. The chain uses TRBV20-1 and TRBJ2-4, with 8 bases lining up with TRBD2. Germline V lookup: CDR1 DFQATT, CDR2 SNEGSKA (reference sequence). Germline trimming cut 0 bases from V and 2 bases from J; bases unmatched to any gene: 3. This CDR3 spans 15 amino acids.

This clonotype has at least ten counts. The chain is built from TRBV6-1 and TRBJ2-7; D ambiguous. Per the germline V gene, CDR1 is MNHNS and CDR2 is SASEGT. The CDR3 covers 14 residues. Trimming cost V 7 bases and J 0 bases, with 13 bases left between them. The CDR3 nucleotides are TGTGCCAGCACACGGACGATGGACTCCTACGAGCAGTACTTC. It encodes CASTRTMDSYEQYF.

This clonotype was counted many times. The chain joins TRBV24-1 to TRBJ2-5; maybe TRBD2 (6 bases). Trimming left V 3 bases short and J 5 bases short, with 12 bases between. This CDR3 contains 14 residues. CDR1 is KGHDR, CDR2 SFDVKD, per germline. The CDR3 nucleotides read TGTGCCACCAGTGATCCGGGGGTTACGGAGACCCAGTACTTC. Residues: CATSDPGVTETQYF.

CDR3 amino acids: CASRKLLQGASYEQYF. The CDR3 DNA follows: TGTGCCAGCAGAAAACTGCTACAGGGAGCTTCCTACGAGCAGTACTTC. The chain couples TRBV6-1 to TRBJ2-7; TRBD1 is a possible D gene (6 bases). Germline values: CDR1 MNHNS, CDR2 SASEGT. CDR3 size: 16 residues. The ends were cut back, 6 bases at V and 1 base at J, with 19 bases in the middle.

This clonotype appeared many times. This sequence joins TRBV29-1 and TRBJ2-7; D call uncertain. Germline V gene lookup returns CDR1 SQVTM and CDR2 ANQGSEA. Trimming left V 4 bases short and J 6 bases short, with 10 bases between. CDR3 size: 11 residues. The DNA of the CDR3 is TGCAGCGTTGGTAACGTCGTCGAGCAGTACTTC. This gives the protein CSVGNVVEQYF.

This clonotype was detected many times. The chain is built from TRBV28 and TRBJ2-3; D is uncertain. CDR3 length: 11 amino acids. Germline assignment: CDR1 MDHEN and CDR2 SYDVKM. Trimming left V 11 bases short and J 1 base short, with 7 bases between. In DNA, the CDR3 is TGTGCCTCTCAACGCACAGATACGCAGTATTTT. Translation gives CASQRTDTQYF.

The chain links TRBV12-3 or TRBV12-4 to TRBJ2-7; D unclear. V was shortened by 6 bases and J by 5 bases, with 14 bases between the two germline ends. The CDR3 runs to 13 residues. As DNA, the CDR3 is TGTGCCAGCAGCCAAAACGACTTAGACGAGCAGTACTTC. This codes for CASSQNDLDEQYF.

This clonotype was observed at least ten times. V gene TRBV11-2 combines with J gene TRBJ2-7; D is tentatively TRBD1 or TRBD2 (7 bases each). Germline V gene data show CDR1 as SGHAT and CDR2 as FQNNGV. Trimming pared 1 base from V and 3 bases from J, leaving 16 bases between. The CDR3 covers 16 residues. In DNA form, the CDR3 reads TGTGCCAGCAGCTTAGTGTCAGGGGGGGCTTACTACGAGCAGTACTTC. Its protein product is CASSLVSGGAYYEQYF.

This clonotype has ten or more counts. This chain uses TRBV6-5 with TRBJ2-4; a possible D gene is TRBD1 (6 bases). Trimming shortened V by 0 bases and J by 6 bases, and 12 bases separated the two germline ends. The CDR3 is 15 amino acids. Germline-derived CDR1 and CDR2 are MNHEY and SVGAGI. CDR3 DNA: TGTGCCAGCAGTTACTCGTCAGGCAGGGGAAACATTCAGTACTTC. Translated: CASSYSSGRGNIQYF.

Many counts were recorded for this clonotype. J is TRBJ2-7 and V is TRBV20-1, with 12 bases identical to TRBD1. Germline CDR1 DFQATT, CDR2 SNEGSKA (reference sequence). The junction had 3 bases not matched to a gene; V was cut back by 1 base and J by 2 bases. This CDR3 has 15 residues. The CDR3 reads CSARGDRGLPYEQYF. CDR3 in DNA: TGCAGTGCTAGAGGGGACAGGGGGCTACCCTACGAGCAGTACTTC.

In this sample, this clonotype turned up many times. V usage is TRBV12-3 or TRBV12-4 and J usage is TRBJ2-7, with TRBD2 identical over 7 bases. The CDR3 is 12 amino acids. The J segment lost 6 bases and the V segment lost 6 bases, leaving 5 bases of the junction unmatched. The CDR3 region is CASSPSGVEQYF. DNA for the CDR3: TGTGCCAGCAGCCCGAGCGGGGTCGAGCAGTACTTC.

This clonotype was recorded a few times. The genes are TRBV6-1 and TRBJ2-7, with TRBD1 identical over 10 bases. CDR3 length: 12 residues. V gave up 8 bases and J gave up 6 bases; unmatched junction bases: 4. Per the germline V gene, CDR1 is MNHNS and CDR2 is SASEGT. The CDR3 loop reads CASLDRGGEQYF. The CDR3 DNA reads as TGTGCCAGCTTGGACAGGGGGGGCGAGCAGTACTTC.

This clonotype was seen ten or more times. The chain links TRBV20-1 to TRBJ2-5, with TRBD1 matching over 9 bases. Germline loops: CDR1 DFQATT, CDR2 SNEGSKA (reference sequence). The CDR3 runs 12 residues. The CDR3 loop is CKTGGSQETQYF. CDR3 coding DNA: TGCAAAACAGGGGGCTCTCAAGAGACCCAGTACTTC.

This clonotype was observed at least ten times. The chain combines TRBV15 with TRBJ2-7; 8 bases match TRBD1. CDR3 length: 15 residues. Trimming took 0 bases from V and 5 from J; bases not matched to a gene: 6. Germline assignment: CDR1 LNHNV and CDR2 YYDKDF (reference sequence). The CDR3 spells CATSREAGGYHEQYF. CDR3 DNA: TGTGCCACCAGCAGAGAGGCAGGGGGCTACCACGAGCAGTACTTC.

The V and J genes are TRBV20-1 and TRBJ1-1, with D uncertain. The CDR3 spans 14 residues. Germline lookup yields CDR1 DFQATT and CDR2 SNEGSKA (reference sequence). Trimming pared 3 bases from V and 2 bases from J, leaving 13 bases between. The CDR3 loop is CSARAGGANTEAFF. CDR3 bases: TGCAGTGCTAGGGCAGGTGGAGCCAACACTGAAGCTTTCTTT.

On this clonotype: A read error may explain this, as a much larger clone is one base away. This is likely a read error, given that the CDR3 carries no conserved phenylalanine or tryptophan at its end. The chain uses TRBV20-1 and TRBJ1-3; no firm D call. Germline V gene data show CDR1 as DFQATT and CDR2 as SNEGSKA (reference sequence). CDR3 length equals 14 residues. With 6 bases removed from V and 0 bases from J, the gap between germline ends came to 12 bases. CDR3: CSAPSAISGNTIYY. CDR3 DNA sequence: TGCAGTGCACCTTCAGCGATCTCTGGAAACACCATATATTAT.

This clonotype was recorded many times. The rearrangement joins TRBV6-4 to TRBJ1-6, with a possible D match to TRBD1 (6 bases). This CDR3 contains 19 residues. Germline assignment: CDR1 MRHNA and CDR2 SNTAGT. V lost 7 bases to trimming and J lost 9 bases, with 31 bases between them. CDR3 coding DNA: TGTGCCAGCAAAACTCATTCAGGGGACGCAACGGGGACGGGTTCACCCCTCCACTTT. This sequence encodes CASKTHSGDATGTGSPLHF.